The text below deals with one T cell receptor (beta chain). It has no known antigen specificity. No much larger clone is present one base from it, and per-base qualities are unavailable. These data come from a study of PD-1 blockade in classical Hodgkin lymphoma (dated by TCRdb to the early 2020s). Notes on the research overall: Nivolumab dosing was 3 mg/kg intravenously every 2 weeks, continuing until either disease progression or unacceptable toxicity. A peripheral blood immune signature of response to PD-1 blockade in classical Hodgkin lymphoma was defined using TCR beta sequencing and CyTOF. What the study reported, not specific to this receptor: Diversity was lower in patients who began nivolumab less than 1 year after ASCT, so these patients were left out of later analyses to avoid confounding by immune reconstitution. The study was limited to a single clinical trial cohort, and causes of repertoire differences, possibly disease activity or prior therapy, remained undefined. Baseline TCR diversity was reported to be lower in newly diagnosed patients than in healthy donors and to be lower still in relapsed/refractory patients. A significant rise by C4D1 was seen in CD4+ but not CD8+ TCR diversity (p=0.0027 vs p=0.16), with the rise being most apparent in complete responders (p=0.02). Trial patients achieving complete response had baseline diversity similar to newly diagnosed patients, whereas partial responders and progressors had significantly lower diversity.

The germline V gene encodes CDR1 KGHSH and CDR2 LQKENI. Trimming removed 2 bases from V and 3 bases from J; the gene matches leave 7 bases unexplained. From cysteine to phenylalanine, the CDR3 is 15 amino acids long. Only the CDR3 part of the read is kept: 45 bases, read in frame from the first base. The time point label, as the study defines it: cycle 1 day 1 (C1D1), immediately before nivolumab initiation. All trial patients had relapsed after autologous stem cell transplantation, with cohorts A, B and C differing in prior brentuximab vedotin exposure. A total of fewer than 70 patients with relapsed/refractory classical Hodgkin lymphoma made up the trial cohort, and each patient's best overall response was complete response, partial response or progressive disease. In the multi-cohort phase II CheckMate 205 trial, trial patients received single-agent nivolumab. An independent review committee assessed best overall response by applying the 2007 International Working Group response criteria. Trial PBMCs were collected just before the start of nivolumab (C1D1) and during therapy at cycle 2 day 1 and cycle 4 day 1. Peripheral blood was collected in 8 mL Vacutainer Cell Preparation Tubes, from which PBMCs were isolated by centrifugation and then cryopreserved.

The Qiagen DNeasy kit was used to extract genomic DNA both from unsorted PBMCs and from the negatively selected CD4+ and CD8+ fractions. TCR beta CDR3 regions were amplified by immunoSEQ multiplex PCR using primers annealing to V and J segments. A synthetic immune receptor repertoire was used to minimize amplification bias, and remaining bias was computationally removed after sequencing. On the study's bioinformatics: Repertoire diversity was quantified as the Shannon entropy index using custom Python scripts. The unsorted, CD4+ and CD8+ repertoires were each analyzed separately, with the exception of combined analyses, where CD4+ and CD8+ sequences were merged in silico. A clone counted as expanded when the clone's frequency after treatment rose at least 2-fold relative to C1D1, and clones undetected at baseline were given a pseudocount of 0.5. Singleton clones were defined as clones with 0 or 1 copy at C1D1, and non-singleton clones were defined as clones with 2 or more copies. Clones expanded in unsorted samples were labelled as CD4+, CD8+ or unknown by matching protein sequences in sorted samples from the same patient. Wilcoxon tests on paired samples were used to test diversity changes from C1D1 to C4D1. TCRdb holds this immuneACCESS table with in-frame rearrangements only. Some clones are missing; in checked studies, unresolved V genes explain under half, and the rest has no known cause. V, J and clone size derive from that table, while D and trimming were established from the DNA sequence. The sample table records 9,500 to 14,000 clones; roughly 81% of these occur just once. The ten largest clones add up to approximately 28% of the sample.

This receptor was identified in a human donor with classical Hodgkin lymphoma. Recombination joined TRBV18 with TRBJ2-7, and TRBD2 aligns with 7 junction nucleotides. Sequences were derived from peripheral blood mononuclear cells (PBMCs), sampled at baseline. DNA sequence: TGTGCCAGCTCACCAGGCCTAGCGGACGACTACGAGCAGTACTTC. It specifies CASSPGLADDYEQYF.